The sequence of this T cell receptor (beta chain) was determined in a study of T cells after yellow fever vaccination. Study findings and constraints: FACS-sorted repertoires might harbor abundant contaminating clonotypes from the bulk population. Reappearance after the booster was seen for most primary-vaccination clones, at more than 95% CD4 and around 90% CD8.

TCRdb ran MiXCR on the 5' RACE reads and lists one entry per CDR3 protein. The table lists some 100,000 distinct CDR3 sequences, approximately 7.1% of them singletons. Trimming took off 5 bases at V and 4 bases at J, with 8 bases between the two ends. This CDR3 has 12 amino acids. Germline V gene lookup returns CDR1 SGHTA and CDR2 FQGTGA. This clonotype has only a few counts. Its cognate antigen is unknown. The starting material was CD4+ T cells sorted from PBMCs, obtained about 41 days after the first yellow fever vaccination. This TCR was sampled from a man aged 18 to 35 who received the YFV17D yellow fever vaccine. The chain is built from TRBV7-3 and TRBJ2-5; D is uncertain. The CDR3 nucleotides are TGTGCCAGCAGCGCGTCAGGAGAGACCCAGTACTTC. It encodes CASSASGETQYF.